Sequencing of this TCR beta chain was carried out in a study of CD8+CD57+ T cells in acquired aplastic anemia. In the study overall: When averaged, DNA from sorted CD4+ and CD8+ cells came to 2.5 to 3.5 ug. An average of about 9.8 million reads for CD4+ cells was obtained from healthy donors. Study-level results: Between the patient and control groups, CD8+ Simpson's diversity did not differ significantly.

The CDR3 spans 16 residues. The V gene's germline CDR1 is DFQATT and CDR2 SNEGSKA (reference sequence). Trimming cost V 5 bases and J 3 bases; bases outside gene matches: 13. A single count supports this clonotype. Its antigen is still unknown. This may stem from a read error, because a much larger clone lies one nucleotide away. According to the study, genomic DNA was the template for TCR beta VDJ and CDR3 profiling. TCRdb re-derived calls from the reads in MiXCR, one entry per CDR3 protein. The sample shows more than 150,000 distinct CDR3 sequences, 35% to 50% of them seen only once. The rearrangement joins TRBV20-1 to TRBJ1-5; 7 bases agree with TRBD1. The sample taken for sequencing was sorted CD4+, CD8+, or CD8+CD57+ T cells (not recorded which) from PBMCs. The receptor was isolated from a human donor in good health. CDR3 in amino acids: CSAVPSTGVFNQPQHF. CDR3 DNA: TGCAGTGCTGTTCCCTCCACAGGGGTTTTCAATCAGCCCCAGCATTTT.